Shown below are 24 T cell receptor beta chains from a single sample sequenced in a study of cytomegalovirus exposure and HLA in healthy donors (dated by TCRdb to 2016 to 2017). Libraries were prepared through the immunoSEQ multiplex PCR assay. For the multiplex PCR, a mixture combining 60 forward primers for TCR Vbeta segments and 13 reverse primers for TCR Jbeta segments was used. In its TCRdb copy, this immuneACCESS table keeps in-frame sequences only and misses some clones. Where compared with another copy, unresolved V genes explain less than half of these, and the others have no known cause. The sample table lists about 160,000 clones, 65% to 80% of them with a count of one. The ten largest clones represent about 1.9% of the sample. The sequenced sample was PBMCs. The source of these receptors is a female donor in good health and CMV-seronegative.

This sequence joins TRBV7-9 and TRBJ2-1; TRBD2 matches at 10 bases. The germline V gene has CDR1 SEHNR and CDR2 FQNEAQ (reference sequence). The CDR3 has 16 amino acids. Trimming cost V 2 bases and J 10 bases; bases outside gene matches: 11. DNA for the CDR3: TGTGCCAGCAGCTTAACAAGCGGGGGGGCCGGAGACGAGCAGTTCTTC. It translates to CASSLTSGGAGDEQFF.

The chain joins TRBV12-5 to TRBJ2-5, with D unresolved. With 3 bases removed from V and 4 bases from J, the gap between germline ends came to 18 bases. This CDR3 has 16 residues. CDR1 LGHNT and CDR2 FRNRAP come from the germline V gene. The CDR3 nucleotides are TGTGCTAGTGGTTTCCCCACGATTTATTCCAGAGAGACCCAGTACTTC. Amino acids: CASGFPTIYSRETQYF.

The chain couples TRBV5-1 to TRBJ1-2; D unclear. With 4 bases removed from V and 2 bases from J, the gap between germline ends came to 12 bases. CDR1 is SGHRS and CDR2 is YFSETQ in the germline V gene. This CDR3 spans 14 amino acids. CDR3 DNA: TGCGCCAGCAGCGAGGCTCCAGAGAACTATGGCTACACCTTC. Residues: CASSEAPENYGYTF.

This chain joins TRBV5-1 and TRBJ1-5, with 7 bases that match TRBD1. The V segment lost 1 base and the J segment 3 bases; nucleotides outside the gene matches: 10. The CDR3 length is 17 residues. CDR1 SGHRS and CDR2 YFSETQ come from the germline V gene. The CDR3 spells CASSLTGGTANNQPQHF. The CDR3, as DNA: TGCGCCAGCAGCTTGACCGGAGGGACAGCCAACAATCAGCCCCAGCATTTT.

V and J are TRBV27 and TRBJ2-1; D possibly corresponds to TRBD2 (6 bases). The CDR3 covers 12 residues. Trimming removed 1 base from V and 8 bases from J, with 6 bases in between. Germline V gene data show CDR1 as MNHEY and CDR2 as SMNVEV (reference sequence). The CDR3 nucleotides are TGTGCCAGCAGTTTATGGGGGGATGAGCAGTTCTTC. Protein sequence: CASSLWGDEQFF.

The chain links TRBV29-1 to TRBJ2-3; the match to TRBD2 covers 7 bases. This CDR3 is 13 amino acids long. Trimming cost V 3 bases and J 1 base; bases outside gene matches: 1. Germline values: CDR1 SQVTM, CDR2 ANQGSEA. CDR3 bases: TGCAGCGTTGACGCGGGAGGCACAGATACGCAGTATTTT. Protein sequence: CSVDAGGTDTQYF.

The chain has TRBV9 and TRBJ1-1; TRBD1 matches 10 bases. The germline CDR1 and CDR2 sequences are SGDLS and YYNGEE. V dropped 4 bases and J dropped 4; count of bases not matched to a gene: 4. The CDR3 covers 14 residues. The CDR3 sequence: CASSWDRGGTEAFF. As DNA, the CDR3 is TGTGCCAGCAGCTGGGACAGGGGAGGCACTGAAGCTTTCTTT.

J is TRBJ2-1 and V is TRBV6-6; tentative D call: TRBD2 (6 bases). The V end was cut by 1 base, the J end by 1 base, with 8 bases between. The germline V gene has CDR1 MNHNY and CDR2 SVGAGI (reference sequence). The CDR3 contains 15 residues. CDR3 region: CASSYYGGSYNEQFF. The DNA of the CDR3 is TGTGCCAGCAGTTACTACGGGGGTTCCTACAATGAGCAGTTCTTC.

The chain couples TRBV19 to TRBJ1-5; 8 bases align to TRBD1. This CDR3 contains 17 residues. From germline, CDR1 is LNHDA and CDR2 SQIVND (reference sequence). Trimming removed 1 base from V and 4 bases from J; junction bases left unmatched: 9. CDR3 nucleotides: TGTGCCAGTAGTATAGGGACAGGGCAAGTGGGAAATCAGCCCCAGCATTTT. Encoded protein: CASSIGTGQVGNQPQHF. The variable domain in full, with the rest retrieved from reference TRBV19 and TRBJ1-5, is DGGITQSPKYLFRKEGQNVTLSCEQNLNHDAMYWYRQDPGQGLRLIYYSQIVNDFQKGDIAEGYSVSREKKESFPLTVTSAQKNPTAFYLCASSIGTGQVGNQPQHFGDGTRLSIL.

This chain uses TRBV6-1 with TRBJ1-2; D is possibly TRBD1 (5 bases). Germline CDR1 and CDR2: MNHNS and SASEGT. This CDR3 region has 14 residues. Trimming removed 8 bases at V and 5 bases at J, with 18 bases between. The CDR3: CASALDTAVYGYTF. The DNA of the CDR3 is TGTGCCAGCGCCCTGGACACCGCAGTATATGGCTACACCTTC.

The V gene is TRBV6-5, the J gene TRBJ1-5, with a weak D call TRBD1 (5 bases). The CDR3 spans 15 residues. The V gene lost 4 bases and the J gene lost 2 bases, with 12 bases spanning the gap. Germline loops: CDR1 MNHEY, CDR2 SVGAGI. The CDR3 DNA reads TGTGCCAGCAGTTCCGGGGGGGAGGGCAATCAGCCCCAGCATTTT. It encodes CASSSGGEGNQPQHF.

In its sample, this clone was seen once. Here the CDR3 reads CASSSGLAGVGNEQFF. DNA for the CDR3: TGTGCCAGCAGCTCGGGACTAGCGGGAGTAGGAAATGAGCAGTTCTTC. The chain employs TRBV7-2 and TRBJ2-1; 14 nucleotides align to TRBD2. There are 16 residues in the CDR3. Germline CDR1 SGHTA, CDR2 FQGNSA. V gave up 4 bases and J gave up 7 bases; unmatched junction bases: 6. The complete variable domain, with remaining parts taken from reference TRBV7-2 and TRBJ2-1, reads GAGVSQSPSNKVTEKGKDVELRCDPISGHTALYWYRQSLGQGLEFLIYFQGNSAPDKSGLPSDRFSAERTGGSVSTLTIQRTQQEDSAVYLCASSSGLAGVGNEQFFGPGTRLTVL.

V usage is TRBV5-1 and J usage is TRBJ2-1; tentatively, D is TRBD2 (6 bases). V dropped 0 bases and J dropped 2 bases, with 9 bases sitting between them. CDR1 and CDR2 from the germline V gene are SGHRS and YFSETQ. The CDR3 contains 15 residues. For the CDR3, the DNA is TGCGCCAGCAGCTTGGTGGGGGAGGCCTACAATGAGCAGTTCTTC. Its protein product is CASSLVGEAYNEQFF. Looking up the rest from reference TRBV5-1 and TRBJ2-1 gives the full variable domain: KAGVTQTPRYLIKTRGQQVTLSCSPISGHRSVSWYQQTPGQGLQFLFEYFSETQRNKGNFPGRFSGRQFSNSRSEMNVSTLELGDSALYLCASSLVGEAYNEQFFGPGTRLTVL.

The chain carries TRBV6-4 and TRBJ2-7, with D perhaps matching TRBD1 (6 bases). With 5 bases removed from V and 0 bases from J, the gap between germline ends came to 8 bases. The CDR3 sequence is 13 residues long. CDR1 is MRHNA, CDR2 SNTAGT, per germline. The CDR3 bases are TGTGCCAGCAGTAGGGGGAGCTCCTACGAGCAGTACTTC. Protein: CASSRGSSYEQYF.

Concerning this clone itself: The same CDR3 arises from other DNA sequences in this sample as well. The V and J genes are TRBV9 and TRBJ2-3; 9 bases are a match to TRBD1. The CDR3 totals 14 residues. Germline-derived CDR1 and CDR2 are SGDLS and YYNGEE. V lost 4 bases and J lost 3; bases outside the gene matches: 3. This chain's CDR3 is CASSPGQGTDTQYF. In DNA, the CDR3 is TGTGCCAGCAGCCCTGGACAGGGGACAGATACGCAGTATTTT.

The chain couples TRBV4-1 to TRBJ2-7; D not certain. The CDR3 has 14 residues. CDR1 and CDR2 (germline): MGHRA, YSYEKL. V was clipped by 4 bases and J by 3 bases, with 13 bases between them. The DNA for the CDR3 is TGCGCCAGCAGCCGGGCCAGCTTAGGCTACGAGCAGTACTTC. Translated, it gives CASSRASLGYEQYF.

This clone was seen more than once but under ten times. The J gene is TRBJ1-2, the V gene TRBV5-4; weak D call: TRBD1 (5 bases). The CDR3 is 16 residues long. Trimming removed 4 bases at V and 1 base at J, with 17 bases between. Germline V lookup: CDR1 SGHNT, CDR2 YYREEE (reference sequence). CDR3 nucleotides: TGTGCCAGCAGCCCCACTGGAGGGACCAATAACTATGGCTACACCTTC. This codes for CASSPTGGTNNYGYTF. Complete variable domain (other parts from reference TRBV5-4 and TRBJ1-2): ETGVTQSPTHLIKTRGQQVTLRCSSQSGHNTVSWYQQALGQGPQFIFQYYREEENGRGNFPPRFSGLQFPNYSSELNVNALELDDSALYLCASSPTGGTNNYGYTFGSGTRLTVV.

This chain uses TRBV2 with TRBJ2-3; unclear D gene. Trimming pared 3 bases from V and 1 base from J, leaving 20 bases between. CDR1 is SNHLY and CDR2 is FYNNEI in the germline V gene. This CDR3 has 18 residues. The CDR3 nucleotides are TGTGCCAGCAGTGAGATCCCGCACGGAGTTCCTGGCACAGATACGCAGTATTTT. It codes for CASSEIPHGVPGTDTQYF.

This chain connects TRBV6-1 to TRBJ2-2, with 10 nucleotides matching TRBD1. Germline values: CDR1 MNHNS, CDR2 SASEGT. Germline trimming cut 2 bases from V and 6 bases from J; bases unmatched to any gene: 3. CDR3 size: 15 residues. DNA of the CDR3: TGTGCCAGCAGTGAACGGACAGGGGGGGCCGGGGAGCTGTTTTTT. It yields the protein CASSERTGGAGELFF.

The CDR3 sequence is CAWSPTGTDTQYF. CDR3 in DNA: TGTGCCTGGAGTCCGACGGGGACAGATACGCAGTATTTT. This chain joins TRBV30 and TRBJ2-3; a weak D match, TRBD2 (5 bases). The V gene lost 2 bases and the J gene lost 3 bases, with 9 bases spanning the gap. The CDR3 is 13 residues long. Germline CDR1 reads GTSNPN; CDR2 reads SVGIG (reference sequence).

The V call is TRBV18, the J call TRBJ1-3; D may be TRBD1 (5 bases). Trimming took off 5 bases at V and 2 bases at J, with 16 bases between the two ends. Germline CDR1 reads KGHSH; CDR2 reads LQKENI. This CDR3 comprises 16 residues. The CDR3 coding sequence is TGTGCCAGCTCATCCAGAGACAGTGCAGCTGGAAACACCATATATTTT. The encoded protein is CASSSRDSAAGNTIYF. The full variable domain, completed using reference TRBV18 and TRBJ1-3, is NAGVMQNPRHLVRRRGQEARLRCSPMKGHSHVYWYRQLPEEGLKFMVYLQKENIIDESGMPKERFSAEFPKEGPSILRIQQVVRGDSAAYFCASSSRDSAAGNTIYFGEGSWLTVV.

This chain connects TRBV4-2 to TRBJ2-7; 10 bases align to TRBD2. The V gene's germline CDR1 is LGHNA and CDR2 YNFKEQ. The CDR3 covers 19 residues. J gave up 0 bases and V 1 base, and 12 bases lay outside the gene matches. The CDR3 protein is CASSQGVIAGGGSSYEQYF. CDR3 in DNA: TGTGCCAGCAGCCAAGGCGTGATAGCGGGGGGTGGGAGCTCCTACGAGCAGTACTTC.

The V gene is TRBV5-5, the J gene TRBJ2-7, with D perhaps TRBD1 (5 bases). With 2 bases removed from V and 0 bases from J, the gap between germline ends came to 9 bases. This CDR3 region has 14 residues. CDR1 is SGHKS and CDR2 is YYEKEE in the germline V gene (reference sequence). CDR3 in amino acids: CASSLRGGSYEQYF. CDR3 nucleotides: TGTGCCAGCAGCTTAAGGGGCGGCTCCTACGAGCAGTACTTC.

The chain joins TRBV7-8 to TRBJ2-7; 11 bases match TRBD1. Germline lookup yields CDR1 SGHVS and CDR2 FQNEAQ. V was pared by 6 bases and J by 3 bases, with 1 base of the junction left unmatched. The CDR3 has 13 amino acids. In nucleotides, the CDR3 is TGTGCCAGCAGTGGGACAGGGGGCTACGAGCAGTACTTC. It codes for CASSGTGGYEQYF.